This T cell receptor beta chain was retrieved from a study of human T cells and chemical hapten exposure (dated by TCRdb to the early 2020s). For the wider study: The libraries were sequenced as a pool, and the TCR yield per sample differed mostly because of small variations in library volumes within the pool. In alopecia patients, the study followed how the peripheral blood TCR repertoire changed in vivo over primary and secondary sensitization to diphenylcyclopropenone (DPC), a hapten. For every blood RNA sample, sequencing covered both the TCR alpha and TCR beta chains. The investigation overall reported the following: Repeated subsampling changed both the strength of the expansion versus patch-test correlation and the threshold at which that correlation became significant. DPC sensitization did not change the number of TCRs with a frequency above 1 in 1000, and there was no evidence of changes in global repertoire structure.

The CDR3 holds 14 amino acids from the cysteine to the phenylalanine. Just CDR3 DNA is preserved here, 42 bases in frame from base 1. CDR1 and CDR2 (SGHRS, YFSETQ) derive from the germline V gene. Trimming removed 7 bases from V and 1 base from J, leaving 13 bases between the germline ends. Receptor amplification or capture employed RACE. Reads for this sample came from a NextSeq 500. During library preparation, unique molecular identifiers were attached to individual cDNA molecules so that TCRs could be counted in a quantitative, reproducible way. The original pipeline was this. A median of around 100,000 TCRs per sample was observed, with a range of 23,224 to 690,600. The Decombinator software suite was used to annotate V, J and CDR3 in the TCR reads. To make PS versus PT1 abundance plots, every sample was subsampled to the same number of TCRs (28,000). TCRs were defined as expanded if absent before sensitization and observed at least eight times at the 2-week time point. TCRdb trimmed public reads at Q25 via fastp, called clones via MiXCR and kept in-frame beta chains. Identical CDR3 proteins give one entry, which carries the most common genes and DNA. The V and J calls follow TCRdb's processing rather than the paper's. The sample table shows tens of thousands of distinct CDR3 sequences, and over 8.5% are seen once. The ten largest make up 1.5% of the sample.

For this clonotype: The target of this receptor is not known. There are no base qualities to consult, and no much larger clone falls within one base.

The sample's time point label is to be understood as: healthy volunteer bleed at 6 weeks. Total RNA was extracted from unfractionated whole blood that had been collected in Tempus Blood RNA tubes. Roughly five healthy volunteers were used as TCR sequencing controls and were bled at day 0, 2 weeks and 6 weeks. The receptor was derived from a male donor in good health. Some clones in this sample may be carry-over from other donors' samples. The sample consisted of whole blood. The sequence joins TRBV5-1 to TRBJ2-3; no D gene can be assigned with confidence. The CDR3 has the sequence CASAPAARTDTQYF. The nucleotide sequence reads TGCGCCAGCGCACCGGCAGCTCGCACAGATACGCAGTATTTT.